Below, 23 T cell receptor beta chains from the same sample are listed, as sequenced in a study of blood T cells in healthy people across ages. PCR was performed a second time for 7 to 11 cycles using a sample-barcoded 5' primer and a J-beta primer mix. TCRdb called the 5' RACE reads again in MiXCR, with one record for every CDR3 protein. The sample consists of about 1,800,000 distinct CDR3 sequences, roughly 30% of them appearing once. The specimen sequenced was blood. The receptors originated from a woman aged 25 to 39 in good health.

The chain joins TRBV5-1 to TRBJ1-2; TRBD1 might be the D (5 bases). The V and J ends lost 5 bases and 0 bases respectively, with 11 bases between them. The CDR3 has 14 residues. Per germline, CDR1 SGHRS and CDR2 YFSETQ. CDR3 sequence: CASRETQANYGYTF. In nucleotides, the CDR3 is TGCGCCAGCAGAGAGACACAGGCTAACTATGGCTACACCTTC.

This clonotype was seen more than once but under ten times. The chain is built from TRBV20-1 and TRBJ2-5; TRBD1 is a possible D gene (6 bases). The V gene lost 6 bases and the J gene lost 2 bases, with 10 bases spanning the gap. Per germline, CDR1 DFQATT and CDR2 SNEGSKA (reference sequence). The CDR3 length is 12 residues. CDR3 DNA: TGCAGTGCGGGCGGACAGCAAGAGACCCAGTACTTC. Translation: CSAGGQQETQYF.

The chain has TRBV7-3 and TRBJ2-5; maybe TRBD1 (5 bases). V dropped 5 bases and J dropped 9 bases, with 22 bases sitting between them. Germline assignment: CDR1 SGHTA and CDR2 FQGTGA. The CDR3 is made up of 15 amino acids. The CDR3 here is CASSPSQEPVQAQYF. In DNA form, the CDR3 reads TGTGCCAGCAGCCCATCACAGGAACCGGTTCAGGCCCAGTACTTC.

This clonotype was seen a handful of times. This chain links TRBV5-6 with TRBJ1-1; unclear D gene. V was trimmed by 5 bases and J by 10 bases, leaving 15 bases between them. The germline gives CDR1 SGHDT, CDR2 YYEEEE. This CDR3 is built from 12 residues. The CDR3 DNA follows: TGTGCCAGCAGGCGGACGGAGTCGGCAGCTTTCTTT. This codes for CASRRTESAAFF. The variable domain in full, completed from reference TRBV5-6 and TRBJ1-1, reads DAGVTQSPTHLIKTRGQQVTLRCSPKSGHDTVSWYQQALGQGPQFIFQYYEEEERQRGNFPDRFSGHQFPNYSSELNVNALLLGDSALYLCASRRTESAAFFGQGTRLTVV.

This chain joins TRBV7-9 and TRBJ1-4; D may be TRBD1 (5 bases). Germline assignment: CDR1 SEHNR and CDR2 FQNEAQ (reference sequence). Trimming took 3 bases from V and 5 from J, leaving 10 bases between them. The CDR3 is 14 amino acids. CDR3 residues: CASSFRDGNEKLFF. The CDR3 nucleotides read TGTGCCAGCAGCTTCCGGGACGGCAATGAAAAACTGTTTTTT.

V gene TRBV11-2 combines with J gene TRBJ2-5; D is unclear. The end of the DNA fits TRBJ2-7 better, so the J call may be wrong. The CDR3 is 12 residues long. CDR1 is SGHAT and CDR2 is FQNNGV in the germline V gene. CDR3: CASSFTDYEQYF. As DNA, the CDR3 is TGTGCCAGCAGCTTCACCGATTACGAGCAGTACTTC.

This clonotype has more than one count but fewer than ten. The gene calls are TRBV6-6 and TRBJ2-7; the D is unclear. The CDR3 sequence is 14 residues long. Germline values: CDR1 MNHNY, CDR2 SVGAGI (reference sequence). Trimming cost V 6 bases and J 2 bases, with 14 bases left between them. CDR3 nucleotides: TGTGCCAGCAGCGGACCAGATGGTACCTACGAGCAGTACTTC. This codes for CASSGPDGTYEQYF.

Notes on this clonotype: Germline and junction disagree at one end, which may indicate a read error. This chain uses TRBV7-3 with TRBJ1-2; possibly TRBD1 for D (6 bases). The CDR3 extends over 15 amino acids. Germline V lookup: CDR1 SGHTA, CDR2 FQGTGA. The CDR3 DNA reads TGTGCCAACAGCTCACAGGGTTTCGATCGTTCGGGCTACACCTTC. Translating it yields CANSSQGFDRSGYTF.

This clonotype occurred a few times. The J gene is TRBJ2-1, the V gene TRBV9; D gene unclear. The germline V gene encodes CDR1 SGDLS and CDR2 YYNGEE. The V gene lost 0 bases and the J gene lost 8 bases, with 12 bases spanning the gap. The length of the CDR3 is 14 residues. The CDR3 coding sequence is TGTGCCAGCAGCGTAGCTGTAGCTTCCCATGAGCAGTTCTTC. This codes for CASSVAVASHEQFF.

This clonotype came up many times. This chain links TRBV5-1 with TRBJ2-6; no clear D. In germline, CDR1 is SGHRS, CDR2 YFSETQ. Between the trimmed V and J ends, which lost 4 bases and 2 bases, there was a span of 13 bases. The CDR3 length is 16 residues. The CDR3 sequence: CASSLTPPTGANVLTF. In nucleotides, the CDR3 is TGCGCCAGCAGCCTGACACCTCCGACTGGGGCCAACGTCCTGACTTTC.

This clonotype appeared once. A much larger clone differs by one base, so this may be a read error. V usage is TRBV15 and J usage is TRBJ2-5; 9 bases fit TRBD1. With V trimmed by 3 bases and J by 13 bases, 18 bases remained unmatched. CDR3 length: 16 residues. Germline V CDR1 and CDR2: LNHNV, YYDKDF (reference sequence). The CDR3 loop reads CATSRALGTGLYERYF. As DNA, the CDR3 is TGTGCCACCAGCAGGGCCCTTGGGACAGGGCTCTACGAGCGGTACTTC.

V and J are TRBV30 and TRBJ2-5, with a weak D call TRBD2 (6 bases). This CDR3 has 13 residues. Germline V gives CDR1 GTSNPN, CDR2 SVGIG (reference sequence). With 2 bases removed from V and 5 bases from J, the gap between germline ends came to 12 bases. The DNA for the CDR3 is TGTGCCTGGAGTCAGCGGGCCCAGGAGACCCAGTACTTC. It is translated as CAWSQRAQETQYF.

V is TRBV7-2 and J is TRBJ2-5; 8 bases line up with TRBD2. The ends lost 5 bases at V and 3 bases at J; junction bases unmatched: 5. The CDR3 sequence is 14 residues long. The germline V gene encodes CDR1 SGHTA and CDR2 FQGNSA. As DNA, the CDR3 is TGTGCCAGCAGCCTCCGGACTAGCAAAGAGACCCAGTACTTC. It encodes CASSLRTSKETQYF. Using reference TRBV7-2 and TRBJ2-5 for the parts outside the CDR3, the full variable domain is GAGVSQSPSNKVTEKGKDVELRCDPISGHTALYWYRQSLGQGLEFLIYFQGNSAPDKSGLPSDRFSAERTGGSVSTLTIQRTQQEDSAVYLCASSLRTSKETQYFGPGTRLLVL.

J is TRBJ1-2 and V is TRBV12-3 or TRBV12-4; no clear D. The CDR3 length is 14 residues. With 5 bases removed from V and 3 bases from J, the gap between germline ends came to 13 bases. DNA of the CDR3: TGTGCCAGCAGTCCCACGGAGAAATACTATGGCTACACCTTC. Its protein product is CASSPTEKYYGYTF.

The V and J genes are TRBV30 and TRBJ2-2; a weak D match, TRBD1 (6 bases). The germline gives CDR1 GTSNPN, CDR2 SVGIG (reference sequence). There are 13 residues in the CDR3. V gave up 2 bases and J gave up 7 bases, with 11 bases separating them. In nucleotides, the CDR3 is TGTGCCTGGAGTCGGGACACCCGCGGGGAGCTGTTTTTT. As protein: CAWSRDTRGELFF.

This clonotype came up a few times. The chain combines TRBV6-2 or TRBV6-3 with TRBJ2-7, with TRBD2 matching 7 bases. Germline-derived CDR1 and CDR2 are MNHEY and SVGEGT. With 7 bases clipped from V and 4 bases from J, the junction kept 10 bases outside the gene matches. The CDR3 extends over 14 amino acids. For the CDR3, the DNA is TGTGCCAGCACCCCGAGCGGGAAGGGATACGAGCAGTACTTC. It encodes CASTPSGKGYEQYF.

This clonotype was counted many times. The chain is built from TRBV6-1 and TRBJ2-6; a weak D match, TRBD2 (5 bases). This CDR3 comprises 17 residues. The germline V gene encodes CDR1 MNHNS and CDR2 SASEGT. Trimming left V 6 bases short and J 0 bases short, with 15 bases between. CDR3 in DNA: TGTGCCAGCAGGACCCTGGACTCCAACTCTGGGGCCAACGTCCTGACTTTC. This codes for CASRTLDSNSGANVLTF.

Details on this clonotype: A much larger clone sits a single nucleotide away, making a read error possible. The chain joins TRBV5-1 to TRBJ2-4; no clear D gene. The germline V and J ends were trimmed by 0 bases and 13 bases, with 17 bases remaining between them. The CDR3 contains 14 residues. Germline V gene sequence: CDR1 SGHRS, CDR2 YFSETQ. The CDR3 DNA is TGCGCCAGCAGCTTGGAAGTCGCTTCCAATGAGCAGTACTTC. Encoded protein: CASSLEVASNEQYF.

This chain joins TRBV2 and TRBJ2-1; 9 positions agree with TRBD2. The CDR3 is made up of 18 amino acids. With V trimmed by 3 bases and J by 5 bases, 14 bases remained unmatched. CDR1 and CDR2 (germline): SNHLY, FYNNEI. CDR3: CASSDGHVRLAGNNEQFF. The CDR3 DNA follows: TGTGCCAGCAGTGATGGCCATGTAAGGCTAGCGGGAAACAATGAGCAGTTCTTC. Variable domain in full (rest from reference TRBV2 and TRBJ2-1): EPEVTQTPSHQVTQMGQEVILRCVPISNHLYFYWYRQILGQKVEFLVSFYNNEISEKSEIFDDQFSVERPDGSNFTLKIRSTKLEDSAMYFCASSDGHVRLAGNNEQFFGPGTRLTVL.

This clonotype has a handful of counts. The chain joins TRBV18 to TRBJ1-1; D is perhaps TRBD1 (5 bases). Germline V CDR1 and CDR2: KGHSH, LQKENI. The CDR3 is made up of 15 amino acids. The V gene lost 0 bases and the J gene lost 3 bases, with 11 bases spanning the gap. In DNA, the CDR3 is TGTGCCAGCTCACCACCGAGACAGACTGACACTGAAGCTTTCTTT. Amino acids: CASSPPRQTDTEAFF.

A note on this clonotype: A much larger clonotype is one base distant, so this may be a read error. The chain recombines TRBV29-1 with TRBJ2-5; 8 bases fit TRBD2. The V segment lost 4 bases and the J segment 11 bases; nucleotides outside the gene matches: 18. CDR1 SQVTM and CDR2 ANQGSEA come from the germline V gene. The CDR3 is 15 residues long. The CDR3 loop is CSVGPIGRVTDEQYF. The CDR3 DNA is TGCAGCGTTGGACCTATCGGGAGGGTGACGGATGAGCAGTACTTC.

In this sample, this clonotype turned up a few times. The junction differs from germline at one of its ends, possibly a read error. The J gene is TRBJ2-3, the V gene TRBV5-1; TRBD2 is a possible D gene (6 bases). Looked up from germline, CDR1 is SGHRS and CDR2 is YFSETQ. The CDR3 loop spans 15 amino acids. DNA for the CDR3: TGCGCCAGCAGTCGGACGGGCGCTAGCGCAGATATGCAGTATTTT. Its translation: CASSRTGASADMQYF.

The gene calls are TRBV30 and TRBJ2-7, with a tentative D call TRBD1 (6 bases). The CDR3 extends over 14 amino acids. Per germline, CDR1 GTSNPN and CDR2 SVGIG (reference sequence). The ends were cut back, 0 bases at V and 0 bases at J, with 9 bases in the middle. CDR3 nucleotide sequence: TGTGCCTGGAGTGTCATGACAGGCTCCTACGAGCAGTACTTC. The encoded protein is CAWSVMTGSYEQYF.